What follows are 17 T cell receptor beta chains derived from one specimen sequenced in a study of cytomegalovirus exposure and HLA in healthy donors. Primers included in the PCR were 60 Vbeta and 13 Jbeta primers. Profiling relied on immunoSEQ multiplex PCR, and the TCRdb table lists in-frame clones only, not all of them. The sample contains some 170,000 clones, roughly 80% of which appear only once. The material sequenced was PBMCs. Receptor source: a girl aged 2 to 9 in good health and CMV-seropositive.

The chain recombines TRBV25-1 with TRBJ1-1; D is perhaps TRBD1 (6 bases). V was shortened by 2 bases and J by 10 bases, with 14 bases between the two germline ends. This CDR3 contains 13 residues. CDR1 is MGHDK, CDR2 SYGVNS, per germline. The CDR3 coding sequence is TGTGCCAGCAGTGAAAGGGGGAGTAAGGGAGCTTTCTTT. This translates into CASSERGSKGAFF.

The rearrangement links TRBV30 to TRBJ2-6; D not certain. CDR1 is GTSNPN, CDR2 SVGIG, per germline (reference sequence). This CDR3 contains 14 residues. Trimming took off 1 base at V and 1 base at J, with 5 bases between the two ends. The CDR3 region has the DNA TGTGCCTGGAGTGGGGCTTCTGGGGCCAACGTCCTGACTTTC. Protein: CAWSGASGANVLTF.

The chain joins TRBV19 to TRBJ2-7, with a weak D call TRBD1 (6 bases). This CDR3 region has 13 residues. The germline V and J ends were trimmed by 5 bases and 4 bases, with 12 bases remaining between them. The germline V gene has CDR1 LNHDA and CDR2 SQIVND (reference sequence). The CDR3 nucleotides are TGTGCCAGTAGTCTAACGGACAGTTACGAGCAGTACTTC. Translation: CASSLTDSYEQYF.

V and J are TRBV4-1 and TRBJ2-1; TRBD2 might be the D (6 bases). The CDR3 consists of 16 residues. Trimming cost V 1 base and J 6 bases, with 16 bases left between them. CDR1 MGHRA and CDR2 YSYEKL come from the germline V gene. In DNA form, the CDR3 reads TGCGCCAGCAGCCAAGTTCGGGGGAGACTCCTCAATGAGCAGTTCTTC. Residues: CASSQVRGRLLNEQFF.

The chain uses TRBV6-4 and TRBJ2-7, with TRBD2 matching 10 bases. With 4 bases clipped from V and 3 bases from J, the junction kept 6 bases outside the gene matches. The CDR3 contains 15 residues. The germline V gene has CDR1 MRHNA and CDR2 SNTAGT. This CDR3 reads CASSVVAGGLYEQYF. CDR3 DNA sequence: TGTGCCAGCAGTGTGGTAGCGGGAGGTCTCTACGAGCAGTACTTC.

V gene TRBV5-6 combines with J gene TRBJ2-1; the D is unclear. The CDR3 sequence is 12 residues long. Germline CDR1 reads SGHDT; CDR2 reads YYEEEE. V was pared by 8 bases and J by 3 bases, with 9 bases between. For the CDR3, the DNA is TGTGCCAGTCGGAGCGTCTACAATGAGCAGTTCTTC. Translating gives CASRSVYNEQFF.

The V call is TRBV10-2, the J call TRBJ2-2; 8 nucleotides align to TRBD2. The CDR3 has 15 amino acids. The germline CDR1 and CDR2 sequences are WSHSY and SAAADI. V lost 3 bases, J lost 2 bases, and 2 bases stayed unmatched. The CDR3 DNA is TGCGCCAGCAGTGAACTAGCGGTCAACACCGGGGAGCTGTTTTTT. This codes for CASSELAVNTGELFF.

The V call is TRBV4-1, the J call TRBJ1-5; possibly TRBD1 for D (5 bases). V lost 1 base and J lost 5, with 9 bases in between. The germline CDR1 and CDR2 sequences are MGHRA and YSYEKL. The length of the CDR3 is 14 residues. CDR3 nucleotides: TGCGCCAGCAGCCAAGTTGGGGGGGATCAGCCCCAGCATTTT. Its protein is CASSQVGGDQPQHF.

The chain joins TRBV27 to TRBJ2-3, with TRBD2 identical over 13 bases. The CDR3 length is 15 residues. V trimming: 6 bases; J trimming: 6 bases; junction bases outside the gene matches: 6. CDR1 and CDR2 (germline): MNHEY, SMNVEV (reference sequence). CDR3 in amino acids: CASRGLAGDTDTQYF. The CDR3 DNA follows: TGTGCCAGCAGAGGACTAGCGGGAGATACTGATACGCAGTATTTT.

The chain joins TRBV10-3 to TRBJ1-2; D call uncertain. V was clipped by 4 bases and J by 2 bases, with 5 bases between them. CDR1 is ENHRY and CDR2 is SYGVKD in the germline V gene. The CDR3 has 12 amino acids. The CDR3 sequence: CAISGQNYGYTF. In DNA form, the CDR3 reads TGTGCCATCAGTGGACAAAACTATGGCTACACCTTC.

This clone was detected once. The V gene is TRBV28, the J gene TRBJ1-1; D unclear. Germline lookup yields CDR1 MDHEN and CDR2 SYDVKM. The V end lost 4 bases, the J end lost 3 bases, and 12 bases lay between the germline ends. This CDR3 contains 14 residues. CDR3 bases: TGTGCCAGCAGTTCCACCCCCTCAGACACTGAAGCTTTCTTT. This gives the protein CASSSTPSDTEAFF.

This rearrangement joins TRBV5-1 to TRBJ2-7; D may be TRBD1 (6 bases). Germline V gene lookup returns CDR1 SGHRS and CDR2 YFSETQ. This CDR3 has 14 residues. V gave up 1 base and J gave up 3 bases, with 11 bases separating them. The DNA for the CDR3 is TGCGCCAGCAGCTTGTTGATACAGGGCTACGAGCAGTACTTC. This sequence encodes CASSLLIQGYEQYF.

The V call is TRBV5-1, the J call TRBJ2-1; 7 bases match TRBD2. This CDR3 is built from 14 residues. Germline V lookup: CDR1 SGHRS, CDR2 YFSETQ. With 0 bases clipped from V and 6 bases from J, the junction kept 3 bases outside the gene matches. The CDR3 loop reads CASSLGGGRNEQFF. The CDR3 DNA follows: TGCGCCAGCAGCTTGGGGGGAGGGCGCAATGAGCAGTTCTTC.

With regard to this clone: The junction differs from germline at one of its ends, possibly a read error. CDR3 DNA: TGTGCCAGCAGCCAAGATCTGAAGTTTAACTATGGCTACCCCTTC. Its translation is CASSQDLKFNYGYPF. The chain is built from TRBV4-2 and TRBJ1-2; D is undetermined. CDR1 is LGHNA and CDR2 is YNFKEQ in the germline V gene. The CDR3 sequence is 15 residues long.

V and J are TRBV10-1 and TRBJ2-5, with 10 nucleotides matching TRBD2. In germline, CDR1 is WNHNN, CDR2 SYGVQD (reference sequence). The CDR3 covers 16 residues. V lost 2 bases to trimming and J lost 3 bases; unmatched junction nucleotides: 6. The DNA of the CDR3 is TGCGCCAGCAGTGAGGGAAGCGGGAGGGCCGAAGAGACCCAGTACTTC. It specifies CASSEGSGRAEETQYF.

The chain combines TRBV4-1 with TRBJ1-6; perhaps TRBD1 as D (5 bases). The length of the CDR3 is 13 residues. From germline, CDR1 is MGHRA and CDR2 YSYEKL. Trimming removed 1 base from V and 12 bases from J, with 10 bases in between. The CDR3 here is CASSQGQLRPLHF. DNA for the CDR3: TGCGCCAGCAGCCAAGGACAGTTAAGACCCCTCCACTTT.

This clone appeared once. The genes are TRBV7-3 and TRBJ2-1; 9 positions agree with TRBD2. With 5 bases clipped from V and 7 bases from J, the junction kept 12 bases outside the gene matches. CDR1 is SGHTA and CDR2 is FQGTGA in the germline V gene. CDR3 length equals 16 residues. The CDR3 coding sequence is TGTGCCAGCAGCATGACCCTAGCGGGGCCTTTGAATGAGCAGTTCTTC. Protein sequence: CASSMTLAGPLNEQFF.